The present T cell receptor (beta chain) was sequenced within a study of CD8+ T cells in alopecia areata. This clone showed up many times. V shed 2 bases and J shed 3 bases, with 7 bases lying between them. CDR3 size: 14 residues. From germline, CDR1 is KGHSH and CDR2 LQKENI. cDNA reverse transcribed from extracted RNA served as the sequencing template. Using immunoSEQ multiplex PCR, the repertoire was profiled, and TCRdb retains in-frame clones only, with some absent. The table lists about 200,000 clones, approximately 52% of them singletons. This specimen consisted of CD4+ T cells sorted from blood, obtained at week 0. The TCR was taken from a human donor with alopecia areata. The J gene is TRBJ1-4, the V gene TRBV18; the D is unclear. The CDR3 nucleotides read TGTGCCAGCTCACCAATGGCCGCTAATGAAAAACTGTTTTTT. As protein: CASSPMAANEKLFF.